Each of the 31 T cell receptor beta chains below was sequenced from the same sample in a study of cytomegalovirus exposure and HLA in healthy donors. The PCR made use of 60 Vbeta and 13 Jbeta primers. Method: immunoSEQ multiplex PCR; TCRdb's copy keeps in-frame clones and lacks some. The table has more than 85,000 clones, about 68% seen once. Sequenced material: PBMCs. These receptors came from a male donor in good health and CMV-seropositive.

The CDR3 spells CASSEQISYNEQFF. CDR3 coding DNA: TGTGCCAGCAGTGAACAGATATCCTACAATGAGCAGTTCTTC. The rearrangement joins TRBV25-1 to TRBJ2-1, with D hard to call. The ends were cut back, 2 bases at V and 1 base at J, with 6 bases in the middle. CDR1 MGHDK and CDR2 SYGVNS come from the germline V gene. There are 14 residues in the CDR3.

This chain links TRBV6-1 with TRBJ1-1, with TRBD1 matching 10 bases. The CDR3 length is 14 residues. Germline V CDR1 and CDR2: MNHNS, SASEGT. The V segment lost 8 bases and the J segment 4 bases; nucleotides outside the gene matches: 7. The CDR3 protein is CASAETGGVTEAFF. The CDR3 DNA follows: TGTGCCAGCGCAGAGACAGGGGGCGTCACTGAAGCTTTCTTT.

This CDR3 reads CATDQGSGNTIYF. The DNA of the CDR3 is TGTGCCACAGACCAGGGCTCTGGAAACACCATATATTTT. The chain employs TRBV6-6 and TRBJ1-3; D might be TRBD1 (5 bases). CDR3 length: 13 amino acids. V gave up 10 bases and J gave up 0 bases, with 10 bases separating them. Germline assignment: CDR1 MNHNY and CDR2 SVGAGI (reference sequence).

The chain joins TRBV7-2 to TRBJ2-7; 7 bases match TRBD2. There are 15 residues in the CDR3. Losses at the gene ends were 1 base for V and 4 bases for J; bases not matched to a gene: 7. The germline CDR1 and CDR2 sequences are SGHTA and FQGNSA. Here the CDR3 DNA reads TGTGCCAGCAGCTTAGAGACGGGGGGTGGGTACGAGCAGTACTTC. Translation: CASSLETGGGYEQYF.

DNA of the CDR3: TGTGCCAGTCAGGGACAGGGGGTATGGGATCAGCCCCAGCATTTT. Protein product: CASQGQGVWDQPQHF. The chain links TRBV19 to TRBJ1-5; 11 bases align to TRBD1. Germline V gene sequence: CDR1 LNHDA, CDR2 SQIVND (reference sequence). V shed 8 bases, J shed 5 bases, and the junction held 8 bases outside the gene matches. This CDR3 region has 15 residues.

The chain joins TRBV5-4 to TRBJ1-1; TRBD1 might be the D (6 bases). The ends were cut back, 0 bases at V and 8 bases at J, with 11 bases in the middle. This CDR3 spans 13 amino acids. CDR1 and CDR2 (germline): SGHNT, YYREEE (reference sequence). CDR3 sequence (DNA): TGTGCCAGCAGCTTGGCCCCAGGGACAGAAGCTTTCTTT. It is translated as CASSLAPGTEAFF.

The chain employs TRBV19 and TRBJ1-1; TRBD1 agrees at 7 bases. Germline values: CDR1 LNHDA, CDR2 SQIVND (reference sequence). The CDR3 length is 15 residues. With V trimmed by 0 bases and J by 4 bases, 5 bases remained unmatched. The CDR3 DNA follows: TGTGCCAGTAGTATAGACTACAGGGGTGGCACTGAAGCTTTCTTT. Amino acids: CASSIDYRGGTEAFF.

The V call is TRBV5-1, the J call TRBJ1-3; D gene unclear. Trimming cost V 5 bases and J 7 bases, with 13 bases left between them. The CDR3 is made up of 13 amino acids. Per the germline V gene, CDR1 is SGHRS and CDR2 is YFSETQ. The CDR3 nucleotides read TGCGCCAGCAGTTCAGACGGAGGCAACACCATATATTTT. This codes for CASSSDGGNTIYF.

This clone is a singleton in its sample. CDR3 protein: CASSFPSGGPYNEQFF. The CDR3 DNA is TGTGCCAGCAGCTTCCCCAGCGGGGGCCCATACAATGAGCAGTTCTTC. The chain couples TRBV5-4 to TRBJ2-1; 8 bases map to TRBD2. The CDR3 spans 16 residues. The V and J ends lost 2 bases and 4 bases, in that order; junction bases with no gene match: 8. Germline values: CDR1 SGHNT, CDR2 YYREEE (reference sequence). Together with reference TRBV5-4 and TRBJ2-1, the CDR3 gives the full variable domain: ETGVTQSPTHLIKTRGQQVTLRCSSQSGHNTVSWYQQALGQGPQFIFQYYREEENGRGNFPPRFSGLQFPNYSSELNVNALELDDSALYLCASSFPSGGPYNEQFFGPGTRLTVL.

The CDR3 sequence: CASSRGGDEQFF. The DNA for the CDR3 is TGCGCCAGCAGCCGGGGGGGGGATGAGCAGTTCTTC. The V and J genes are TRBV4-1 and TRBJ2-1; 7 bases fit TRBD2. CDR3 length: 12 residues. Germline assignment: CDR1 MGHRA and CDR2 YSYEKL. V dropped 4 bases and J dropped 8; count of bases not matched to a gene: 2.

This sequence joins TRBV6-1 and TRBJ1-3; TRBD1 might be the D (5 bases). The CDR3 is made up of 14 amino acids. V was clipped by 6 bases and J by 9 bases, with 18 bases between them. The germline V gene has CDR1 MNHNS and CDR2 SASEGT. CDR3 loop: CASREGLDSGTIYF. CDR3 bases: TGTGCCAGCAGGGAGGGACTGGACTCCGGCACCATATATTTT.

This clone was seen a handful of times. The chain couples TRBV7-2 to TRBJ1-1; possibly TRBD1 for D (5 bases). The CDR3 is 14 residues long. Germline V lookup: CDR1 SGHTA, CDR2 FQGNSA. V shed 1 base and J shed 4 bases, with 10 bases lying between them. The CDR3 coding sequence is TGTGCCAGCAGCTTAGTGGTCGGGGGCACTGAAGCTTTCTTT. It encodes CASSLVVGGTEAFF. Using reference TRBV7-2 and TRBJ1-1 for the parts outside the CDR3, the full variable domain is GAGVSQSPSNKVTEKGKDVELRCDPISGHTALYWYRQSLGQGLEFLIYFQGNSAPDKSGLPSDRFSAERTGGSVSTLTIQRTQQEDSAVYLCASSLVVGGTEAFFGQGTRLTVV.

In its sample, this clone was seen many times. The V call is TRBV7-9, the J call TRBJ2-7; 9 positions match TRBD2. CDR3 length: 13 amino acids. CDR1 and CDR2 (germline): SEHNR, FQNEAQ (reference sequence). V lost 5 bases, J lost 4 bases, and 3 bases stayed unmatched. Here the CDR3 DNA reads TGTGCCAGCAGCCTTAGCGGGGGATACGAGCAGTACTTC. This translates into CASSLSGGYEQYF.

The chain carries TRBV7-8 and TRBJ2-7; 10 positions agree with TRBD1. The trim removed 5 bases at V and 0 bases at J, leaving 16 bases unmatched. The CDR3 runs 19 residues. In germline, CDR1 is SGHVS, CDR2 FQNEAQ. CDR3 DNA: TGTGCCAGCAGCACACGTCCGGGACAGGGGCTCCTTGGCTCCTACGAGCAGTACTTC. Its protein product is CASSTRPGQGLLGSYEQYF.

The rearrangement uses TRBV6-6 and TRBJ2-3; TRBD2 might be the D (5 bases). The CDR3 sequence is 16 residues long. Germline V gene lookup returns CDR1 MNHNY and CDR2 SVGAGI (reference sequence). Trimming pared 0 bases from V and 2 bases from J, leaving 12 bases between. CDR3 in amino acids: CASSYSAASLTDTQYF. The CDR3 region has the DNA TGTGCCAGCAGTTACTCGGCAGCTAGCCTCACAGATACGCAGTATTTT.

The chain links TRBV6-1 to TRBJ2-7; TRBD2 is a possible D gene (5 bases). The CDR3 loop spans 16 amino acids. CDR1 MNHNS and CDR2 SASEGT come from the germline V gene. V was shortened by 1 base and J by 2 bases, with 15 bases between the two germline ends. CDR3 DNA sequence: TGTGCCAGCAGTGAAGTTAGAGGGAGAAGGACCTACGAGCAGTACTTC. This translates into CASSEVRGRRTYEQYF.

V usage is TRBV27 and J usage is TRBJ2-5; TRBD1 might be the D (6 bases). The V gene lost 7 bases and the J gene lost 0 bases, with 18 bases spanning the gap. The CDR3 has 16 amino acids. CDR1 is MNHEY, CDR2 SMNVEV, per germline (reference sequence). CDR3 region: CASTATRGGDQETQYF. In DNA, the CDR3 is TGTGCCAGCACCGCCACGCGAGGGGGAGACCAAGAGACCCAGTACTTC.

The chain has TRBV4-1 and TRBJ2-5, with 10 bases matching TRBD2. V shed 5 bases and J 5 bases; nucleotides not matched to a gene: 8. The length of the CDR3 is 15 residues. Germline lookup yields CDR1 MGHRA and CDR2 YSYEKL. The CDR3 protein is CASSIKRGGRETQYF. The CDR3 DNA reads TGCGCCAGCAGCATAAAGCGGGGGGGCCGGGAGACCCAGTACTTC.

Regarding this clone: A single base is all that separates this from a far larger clone, so a read error is likely. The chain combines TRBV4-1 with TRBJ2-7; TRBD2 aligns across 9 bases. V was pared by 1 base and J by 0 bases, with 7 bases of the junction left unmatched. Germline loops: CDR1 MGHRA, CDR2 YSYEKL. The length of the CDR3 is 17 residues. The CDR3 loop reads CASSQVWSSGDSYEQYF. The CDR3 coding sequence is TGCGCCAGCAGCCAAGTGTGGTCTAGCGGGGACTCCTACGAGCAGTACTTC.

This clone was seen more than once but under ten times. The V call is TRBV7-7, the J call TRBJ2-2, with 9 positions matching TRBD1. Per the germline V gene, CDR1 is SSHAT and CDR2 is FNYEAQ (reference sequence). V lost 5 bases and J lost 6; bases outside the gene matches: 7. The CDR3 loop spans 15 amino acids. The CDR3 sequence: CASSPGTGWAGELFF. In DNA form, the CDR3 reads TGTGCCAGCAGCCCGGGGACAGGGTGGGCCGGGGAGCTGTTTTTT.

The V call is TRBV11-3, the J call TRBJ2-7, with TRBD2 matching over 7 bases. Germline CDR1 is SGHNT and CDR2 is YENEEA. The CDR3 consists of 14 residues. The V and J ends lost 6 bases and 3 bases, in that order; junction bases with no gene match: 8. The CDR3 reads CASSPPGGGYEQYF. The CDR3 DNA is TGTGCCAGCAGTCCACCCGGCGGGGGCTACGAGCAGTACTTC.

The DNA of the CDR3 is TGTGCCAGCAGTTACTCAGCCGAGCAGTACTTC. This codes for CASSYSAEQYF. V usage is TRBV6-7 and J usage is TRBJ2-7, with D hard to call. TRBV6-7 is an ORF, and what it does is uncertain. Deletions cut 0 bases from V and 6 bases from J, with 3 bases between. The CDR3 runs to 11 residues.

The V and J genes are TRBV4-3 and TRBJ2-5; 7 bases match TRBD1. The CDR3 is 16 residues long. V shed 5 bases, J shed 5 bases, and the junction held 14 bases outside the gene matches. CDR1 and CDR2 (germline): LGHNA, YSLEER. CDR3 nucleotides: TGCGCCAGCAGCTCGCCCGAGGGGGCGGGCGGGGAGACCCAGTACTTC. As protein: CASSSPEGAGGETQYF.

The chain has TRBV27 and TRBJ2-3; TRBD2 matches 9 bases. The CDR3 totals 18 residues. Unmatched junction bases numbered 10, after V lost 3 bases and J lost 0 bases. Germline V gene sequence: CDR1 MNHEY, CDR2 SMNVEV (reference sequence). CDR3 DNA: TGTGCCAGCAGTTTTTGGCCGGGACTAGCCTCTAGCACAGATACGCAGTATTTT. This encodes CASSFWPGLASSTDTQYF.

The J gene is TRBJ1-2, the V gene TRBV6-1; no reliable D call. Trimming removed 7 bases at V and 4 bases at J, with 13 bases between. This CDR3 region has 13 residues. Germline V CDR1 and CDR2: MNHNS, SASEGT. CDR3 DNA: TGTGCCAGCAAGCGGCCCCTTTCCTATGGCTACACCTTC. Amino acid sequence: CASKRPLSYGYTF.

The V and J genes are TRBV6-1 and TRBJ1-4; D is uncertain. V lost 3 bases to trimming and J lost 2 bases, with 13 bases between them. CDR1 is MNHNS and CDR2 is SASEGT in the germline V gene. The CDR3 has 16 amino acids. In DNA form, the CDR3 reads TGTGCCAGCAGTGACCCGGGAAGAGAGACTAATGAAAAACTGTTTTTT. It encodes CASSDPGRETNEKLFF.

CDR3 DNA: TGTGCCAGCAGCTTAGATGAGACAGCCTATAATTCACCCCTCCACTTT. Protein sequence: CASSLDETAYNSPLHF. The V gene is TRBV7-2, the J gene TRBJ1-6, with D tentatively TRBD1 (5 bases). The CDR3 spans 16 residues. In germline, CDR1 is SGHTA, CDR2 FQGNSA. Deletions cut 1 base from V and 2 bases from J, with 9 bases between.

The chain joins TRBV7-8 to TRBJ1-1, with a tentative D call TRBD1 (6 bases). Trimming removed 5 bases at V and 4 bases at J, with 23 bases between. The CDR3 runs 17 residues. Germline assignment: CDR1 SGHVS and CDR2 FQNEAQ. DNA for the CDR3: TGTGCCAGCAGCCACGCCAGGGACAACGAGATGCCCACTGAAGCTTTCTTT. Translation: CASSHARDNEMPTEAFF.

The V gene is TRBV2, the J gene TRBJ1-5; D uncertain. The CDR3 consists of 14 residues. Germline V gives CDR1 SNHLY, CDR2 FYNNEI. With 7 bases removed from V and 2 bases from J, the gap between germline ends came to 12 bases. The CDR3 sequence is CASMYGEGNQPQHF. Here the CDR3 DNA reads TGTGCCAGCATGTACGGAGAAGGCAATCAGCCCCAGCATTTT.

The sample holds a few counts of this clone. The chain uses TRBV30 and TRBJ2-7, with 9 nucleotides matching TRBD1. The CDR3 sequence is 13 residues long. V was clipped by 3 bases and J by 2 bases; unmatched bases: 2. From germline, CDR1 is GTSNPN and CDR2 SVGIG (reference sequence). Here the CDR3 DNA reads TGTGCCTGGAGGAGGACAGGGGCCTACGAGCAGTACTTC. This sequence encodes CAWRRTGAYEQYF.

The chain carries TRBV19 and TRBJ2-7, with a weak D call TRBD2 (5 bases). The CDR3 runs 14 residues. Germline V gives CDR1 LNHDA, CDR2 SQIVND (reference sequence). Trimming cost V 3 bases and J 3 bases, with 12 bases left between them. The CDR3 DNA is TGTGCCAGTAGTATTTCGGGGTCTCACTACGAGCAGTACTTC. Its protein is CASSISGSHYEQYF.